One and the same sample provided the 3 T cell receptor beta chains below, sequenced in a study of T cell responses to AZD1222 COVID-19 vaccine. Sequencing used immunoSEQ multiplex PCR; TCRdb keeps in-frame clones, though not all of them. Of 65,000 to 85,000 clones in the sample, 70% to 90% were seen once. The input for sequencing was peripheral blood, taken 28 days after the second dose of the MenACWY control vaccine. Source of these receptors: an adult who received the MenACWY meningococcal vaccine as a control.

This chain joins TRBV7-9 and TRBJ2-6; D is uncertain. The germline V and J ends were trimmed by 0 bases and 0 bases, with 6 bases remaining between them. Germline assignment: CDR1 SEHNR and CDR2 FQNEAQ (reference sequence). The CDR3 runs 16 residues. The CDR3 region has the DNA TGTGCCAGCAGCTTAGCGCTGGGCTCTGGGGCCAACGTCCTGACTTTC. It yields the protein CASSLALGSGANVLTF.

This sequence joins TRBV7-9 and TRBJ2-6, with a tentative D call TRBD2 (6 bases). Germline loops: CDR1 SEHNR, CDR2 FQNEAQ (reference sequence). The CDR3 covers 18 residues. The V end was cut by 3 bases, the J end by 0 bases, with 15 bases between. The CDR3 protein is CASSFPRAGGSGANVLTF. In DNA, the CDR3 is TGTGCCAGCAGCTTCCCCCGGGCCGGGGGCTCTGGGGCCAACGTCCTGACTTTC.

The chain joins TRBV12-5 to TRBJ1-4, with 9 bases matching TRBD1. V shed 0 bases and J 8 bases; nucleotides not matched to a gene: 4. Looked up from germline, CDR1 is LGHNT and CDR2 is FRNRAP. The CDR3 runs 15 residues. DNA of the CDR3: TGTGCTAGTGGTTTGGTATTACAGGGGGCAGAAAAACTGTTTTTT. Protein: CASGLVLQGAEKLFF.